Below, one T cell receptor (beta chain) is given with its context. The sample is drawn from a study of T cells after posttransplantation cyclophosphamide. The CDR3 extends over 15 amino acids. Germline CDR1 reads MGHDK; CDR2 reads SYGVNS. Trimming took 7 bases from V and 4 from J, leaving 16 bases between them. The assay was immunoSEQ multiplex PCR, and TCRdb's table has in-frame clones only and misses some. The table lists about 53,000 clones, 70% to 90% of them singletons. This TCR was sampled from a man aged 25 to 40 with a blood cancer, CMV-positive, and with a related stem cell donor. Specimen: PBMCs. The chain joins TRBV25-1 to TRBJ2-2; D perhaps matches TRBD2 (5 bases). CDR3 loop: CASKGVERSTGELFF. The CDR3 coding sequence is TGTGCCAGCAAGGGAGTCGAGAGATCCACCGGGGAGCTGTTTTTT.